These 28 T cell receptor beta chains came from one sample sequenced in a study of T cell clonotyping in hematopoietic cell transplantation. Sequencing was performed with immunoSEQ multiplex PCR; in TCRdb, only in-frame clones are kept and a portion is missing. Here the sample spans about 70,000 clones, 94% being singletons. The sample taken for sequencing was peripheral blood mononuclear cells. These TCRs come from a man over 45 in good health. Some clones in this sample may be carry-over from other donors' samples.

The rearrangement links TRBV29-1 to TRBJ2-7; TRBD1 or TRBD2 may be the D gene (5 bases each). The CDR3 covers 16 residues. V was shortened by 2 bases and J by 2 bases, with 19 bases between the two germline ends. Germline assignment: CDR1 SQVTM and CDR2 ANQGSEA. In DNA, the CDR3 is TGCAGCGTTGAACCTCGGGGCGGCGGCGGCGCCTACGAGCAGTACTTC. It encodes CSVEPRGGGGAYEQYF.

The genes are TRBV7-3 and TRBJ2-2, with D tentatively TRBD2 (5 bases). The length of the CDR3 is 13 residues. Trimming removed 5 bases from V and 5 bases from J, with 9 bases in between. Germline V lookup: CDR1 SGHTA, CDR2 FQGTGA. DNA for the CDR3: TGTGCCAGCAGCCGCAGCGGAACCGGGGAGCTGTTTTTT. It is translated as CASSRSGTGELFF.

V gene TRBV11-2 combines with J gene TRBJ2-7, with 8 positions matching TRBD1. CDR3 length: 15 amino acids. V was pared by 0 bases and J by 6 bases, with 7 bases of the junction left unmatched. Germline-derived CDR1 and CDR2 are SGHAT and FQNNGV. CDR3 amino acids: CASSLESQGAGEQYF. The CDR3 region has the DNA TGTGCCAGCAGCTTAGAGAGTCAGGGGGCGGGCGAGCAGTACTTC.

A word on this clone: Other DNA sequences in the sample encode the same CDR3. The V gene is TRBV6-1, the J gene TRBJ1-1; D is undetermined. Germline V gene sequence: CDR1 MNHNS, CDR2 SASEGT. V gave up 7 bases and J gave up 0 bases, with 3 bases separating them. The CDR3 loop spans 11 amino acids. Written as DNA, the CDR3 is TGTGCCAGCACCATGAACACTGAAGCTTTCTTT. Translation: CASTMNTEAFF.

V gene TRBV11-2 combines with J gene TRBJ1-2, with 7 bases that match TRBD1. The germline CDR1 and CDR2 sequences are SGHAT and FQNNGV. Trimming removed 5 bases from V and 4 bases from J; junction bases left unmatched: 1. The CDR3 sequence is 12 residues long. The CDR3 here is CASSQGVYGYTF. For the CDR3, the DNA is TGTGCCAGCAGCCAGGGGGTCTATGGCTACACCTTC.

For the CDR3, the DNA is TGTGCCAGCAGTGAAATGGCGTGGACCCAGTACTTC. Amino acid sequence: CASSEMAWTQYF. The chain links TRBV6-1 to TRBJ2-5; D is uncertain. The CDR3 is 12 residues long. The germline V and J ends were trimmed by 2 bases and 7 bases, with 8 bases remaining between them. From germline, CDR1 is MNHNS and CDR2 SASEGT.

In DNA, the CDR3 is TGTGCCAGCAGCTTAGAGGCAGGGCGTAAGAACGAGCAGTACTTC. This translates into CASSLEAGRKNEQYF. V usage is TRBV7-9 and J usage is TRBJ2-7, with TRBD1 as a possible D gene (5 bases). Germline CDR1 reads SEHNR; CDR2 reads FQNEAQ (reference sequence). V lost 1 base and J 5 bases, leaving 15 bases between the germline ends. The CDR3 length is 15 residues.

The table lists this clone with a count of one. The chain carries TRBV28 and TRBJ2-7; D is unresolved. The ends were cut back, 5 bases at V and 6 bases at J, with 14 bases in the middle. The CDR3 is made up of 13 amino acids. Germline assignment: CDR1 MDHEN and CDR2 SYDVKM. The CDR3 DNA follows: TGTGCCAGCAGTCCCCCGGTGAGAAGCGAGCAGTACTTC. Amino acid sequence: CASSPPVRSEQYF.

J is TRBJ2-5 and V is TRBV9, with 8 bases that match TRBD2. CDR1 is SGDLS and CDR2 is YYNGEE in the germline V gene. Trimming at V came to 0 bases and at J to 1 base, leaving 2 bases not matched to a gene. This CDR3 is 15 amino acids long. The CDR3 loop is CASSVAAGGQETQYF. In nucleotides, the CDR3 is TGTGCCAGCAGCGTAGCCGCGGGGGGCCAAGAGACCCAGTACTTC.

V is TRBV30 and J is TRBJ2-7; unclear D gene. CDR3 length equals 11 residues. V lost 2 bases and J lost 2, with 4 bases in between. Germline CDR1 reads GTSNPN; CDR2 reads SVGIG (reference sequence). CDR3 DNA sequence: TGTGCCTGGAGTACGCCCTACGAGCAGTACTTC. It codes for CAWSTPYEQYF. The full variable domain, with the rest looked up from reference TRBV30 and TRBJ2-7, is SQTIHQWPATLVQPVGSPLSLECTVEGTSNPNLYWYRQAAGRGLQLLFYSVGIGQISSEVPQNLSASRPQDRQFILSSKKLLLSDSGFYLCAWSTPYEQYFGPGTRLTVT.

This clone was found once. The rearrangement links TRBV30 to TRBJ1-4, with D uncertain. Germline values: CDR1 GTSNPN, CDR2 SVGIG (reference sequence). Trimming left V 0 bases short and J 8 bases short, with 4 bases between. This CDR3 comprises 11 residues. CDR3 DNA: TGTGCCTGGAGTGTACGCGAAAAACTGTTTTTT. The encoded protein is CAWSVREKLFF.

CDR3 residues: CASSQESGGFQNTEAFF. The CDR3 DNA reads TGTGCCAGCAGCCAAGAGTCTGGGGGCTTCCAGAACACTGAAGCTTTCTTT. The rearrangement joins TRBV4-2 to TRBJ1-1; a weak D match, TRBD1 (6 bases). The germline CDR1 and CDR2 sequences are LGHNA and YNFKEQ. The CDR3 length is 17 residues. V dropped 0 bases and J dropped 1 base, with 15 bases sitting between them.

This clone appeared once. The J gene is TRBJ2-7, the V gene TRBV5-5, with TRBD2 identical over 7 bases. Germline values: CDR1 SGHKS, CDR2 YYEKEE (reference sequence). The J segment lost 6 bases and the V segment lost 0 bases, leaving 3 bases of the junction unmatched. CDR3 size: 13 residues. CDR3 loop: CASSLDWGGEQYF. The DNA for the CDR3 is TGTGCCAGCAGCTTGGATTGGGGGGGCGAGCAGTACTTC.

The chain links TRBV19 to TRBJ1-3; D not certain. The V end was cut by 3 bases, the J end by 1 base, with 7 bases between. This CDR3 is 14 amino acids long. Germline V gives CDR1 LNHDA, CDR2 SQIVND (reference sequence). The CDR3 spells CASSMERSGNTIYF. The CDR3, as DNA: TGTGCCAGTAGTATGGAAAGATCTGGAAACACCATATATTTT. The whole variable domain, remainder taken from reference TRBV19 and TRBJ1-3, is DGGITQSPKYLFRKEGQNVTLSCEQNLNHDAMYWYRQDPGQGLRLIYYSQIVNDFQKGDIAEGYSVSREKKESFPLTVTSAQKNPTAFYLCASSMERSGNTIYFGEGSWLTVV.

The rearrangement uses TRBV29-1 and TRBJ1-1; D not resolved. This CDR3 is 13 amino acids long. V lost 5 bases and J lost 1, with 11 bases in between. The V gene's germline CDR1 is SQVTM and CDR2 ANQGSEA. DNA for the CDR3: TGCAGCGTTCTCCAGACGGGGAACACTGAAGCTTTCTTT. It yields the protein CSVLQTGNTEAFF.

V gene TRBV6-5 combines with J gene TRBJ2-3; 11 positions match TRBD2. Germline-derived CDR1 and CDR2 are MNHEY and SVGAGI. This CDR3 has 15 amino acids. V shed 2 bases and J 11 bases; nucleotides not matched to a gene: 9. CDR3 in amino acids: CASSYEIAGGPVQYF. In DNA, the CDR3 is TGTGCCAGCAGTTACGAGATAGCGGGAGGGCCGGTGCAGTATTTT.

DNA of the CDR3: TGTGCCAGCAGTTACGTAGCGGGAGATTCCTACAATGAGCAGTTCTTC. Residues: CASSYVAGDSYNEQFF. The chain joins TRBV6-5 to TRBJ2-1; 9 nucleotides line up with TRBD2. J was trimmed by 1 base and V by 2 bases; bases with no gene match: 3. The CDR3 has 16 amino acids. Germline CDR1 and CDR2: MNHEY and SVGAGI.

J is TRBJ2-5 and V is TRBV10-3; TRBD2 agrees at 12 bases. This CDR3 is 15 amino acids long. V was pared by 3 bases and J by 4 bases, with 3 bases of the junction left unmatched. CDR1 and CDR2 from the germline V gene are ENHRY and SYGVKD. In DNA, the CDR3 is TGTGCCATCAGTGACCGACTAGCGGGAGCAGAGACCCAGTACTTC. It encodes CAISDRLAGAETQYF.

The chain links TRBV7-2 to TRBJ1-5; no firm D call. The CDR3 is 12 amino acids. The germline gives CDR1 SGHTA, CDR2 FQGNSA. V was shortened by 5 bases and J by 5 bases, with 7 bases between the two germline ends. The CDR3, as DNA: TGTGCCAGCAGCGAACCGGATCAGCCCCAGCATTTT. As protein: CASSEPDQPQHF. Together with reference TRBV7-2 and TRBJ1-5, the CDR3 gives the full variable domain: GAGVSQSPSNKVTEKGKDVELRCDPISGHTALYWYRQSLGQGLEFLIYFQGNSAPDKSGLPSDRFSAERTGGSVSTLTIQRTQQEDSAVYLCASSEPDQPQHFGDGTRLSIL.

This chain joins TRBV28 and TRBJ2-7; 7 nucleotides match TRBD1. Germline lookup yields CDR1 MDHEN and CDR2 SYDVKM. This CDR3 is 13 amino acids long. Losses at the gene ends were 1 base for V and 3 bases for J; bases not matched to a gene: 0. The CDR3 region has the DNA TGTGCCAGCAGTTTATACAGGGGCTACGAGCAGTACTTC. Translated: CASSLYRGYEQYF. The full variable domain, rest sourced from reference TRBV28 and TRBJ2-7, is DVKVTQSSRYLVKRTGEKVFLECVQDMDHENMFWYRQDPGLGLRLIYFSYDVKMKEKGDIPEGYSVSREKKERFSLILESASTNQTSMYLCASSLYRGYEQYFGPGTRLTVT.

V usage is TRBV6-1 and J usage is TRBJ2-7, with D perhaps matching TRBD1 (6 bases). This CDR3 has 14 amino acids. In germline, CDR1 is MNHNS, CDR2 SASEGT. Trimming stripped 3 bases from V and 6 bases from J, with 15 bases between. This CDR3 is CASSEQGLGSEQYF. DNA for the CDR3: TGTGCCAGCAGTGAGCAGGGGTTGGGGTCCGAGCAGTACTTC.

V and J are TRBV2 and TRBJ1-5; TRBD1 is a possible D gene (6 bases). This CDR3 comprises 12 residues. V dropped 5 bases and J dropped 5 bases, with 7 bases sitting between them. The V gene's germline CDR1 is SNHLY and CDR2 FYNNEI. Written as DNA, the CDR3 is TGTGCCAGCAGTAGGGGGGATCAGCCCCAGCATTTT. It is translated as CASSRGDQPQHF. The full variable domain, rest sourced from reference TRBV2 and TRBJ1-5, is EPEVTQTPSHQVTQMGQEVILRCVPISNHLYFYWYRQILGQKVEFLVSFYNNEISEKSEIFDDQFSVERPDGSNFTLKIRSTKLEDSAMYFCASSRGDQPQHFGDGTRLSIL.

The chain carries TRBV5-1 and TRBJ2-7; the D gene is possibly TRBD2 (6 bases). Trimming shortened V by 0 bases and J by 7 bases, and 20 bases separated the two germline ends. This CDR3 region has 16 residues. From germline, CDR1 is SGHRS and CDR2 YFSETQ. The CDR3, as DNA: TGCGCCAGCAGCTTGGACCCGGGACTCCCGTTTTCGGAGCAGTACTTC. As protein: CASSLDPGLPFSEQYF.

The sample holds one count of this clone. The chain couples TRBV27 to TRBJ2-5, with D hard to call. With 3 bases removed from V and 13 bases from J, the gap between germline ends came to 21 bases. Germline V gene sequence: CDR1 MNHEY, CDR2 SMNVEV (reference sequence). The CDR3 has 14 amino acids. Here the CDR3 reads CASSLKGFGERWYF. CDR3 DNA sequence: TGTGCCAGCAGTTTGAAAGGATTCGGAGAACGGTGGTACTTC.

This chain joins TRBV9 and TRBJ2-2; TRBD1 is a possible D gene (6 bases). The germline V gene encodes CDR1 SGDLS and CDR2 YYNGEE. CDR3 length equals 17 residues. V was cut by 0 bases and J by 5 bases, with 17 bases left in between. This chain's CDR3 is CASSVGVQGIVTGELFF. DNA of the CDR3: TGTGCCAGCAGCGTAGGCGTACAGGGAATTGTGACCGGGGAGCTGTTTTTT.

The chain carries TRBV6-5 and TRBJ1-1; D is ambiguous. V was clipped by 7 bases and J by 4 bases, with 13 bases between them. The CDR3 consists of 13 residues. The germline gives CDR1 MNHEY, CDR2 SVGAGI. The CDR3 bases are TGTGCCAGCATAGGGCAGCCTTCCACTGAAGCTTTCTTT. Translation: CASIGQPSTEAFF.

The chain recombines TRBV15 with TRBJ1-2; D is unresolved. Per the germline V gene, CDR1 is LNHNV and CDR2 is YYDKDF (reference sequence). The germline V and J ends were trimmed by 0 bases and 6 bases, with 20 bases remaining between them. CDR3 length equals 17 residues. CDR3 sequence reads: CATSRDVGSRRENGYTF. For the CDR3, the DNA is TGTGCCACCAGCAGAGATGTAGGGTCTCGAAGGGAGAATGGCTACACCTTC.

This clone was picked up one time. The chain has TRBV27 and TRBJ1-1, with 8 bases lining up with TRBD1. V lost 6 bases to trimming and J lost 4 bases; unmatched junction nucleotides: 7. CDR1 is MNHEY, CDR2 SMNVEV, per germline (reference sequence). The CDR3 contains 14 residues. CDR3 DNA: TGTGCCAGCAGAACTACAGGGGGGGCCACTGAAGCTTTCTTT. The encoded protein is CASRTTGGATEAFF.